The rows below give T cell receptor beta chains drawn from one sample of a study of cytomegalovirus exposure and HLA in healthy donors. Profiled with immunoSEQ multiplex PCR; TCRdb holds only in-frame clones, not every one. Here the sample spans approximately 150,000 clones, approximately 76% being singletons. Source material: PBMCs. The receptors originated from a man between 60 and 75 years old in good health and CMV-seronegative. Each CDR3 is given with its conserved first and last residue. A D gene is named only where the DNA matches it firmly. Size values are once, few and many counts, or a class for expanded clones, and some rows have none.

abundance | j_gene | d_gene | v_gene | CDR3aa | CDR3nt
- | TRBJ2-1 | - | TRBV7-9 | CASSVGGLSNEQFF | TGTGCCAGCAGCGTCGGAGGTTTATCCAATGAGCAGTTCTTC
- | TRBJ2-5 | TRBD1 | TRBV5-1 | CASSLADRTLSRETQYF | TGCGCCAGCAGCTTGGCGGACAGGACCCTATCCCGAGAGACCCAGTACTTC
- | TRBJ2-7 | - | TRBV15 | CATSRESGVSLEQYF | TGTGCCACCAGCAGAGAGTCAGGGGTCTCGCTGGAGCAGTACTTC
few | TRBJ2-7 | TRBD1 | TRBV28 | CASSTRGLSYEQYF | TGTGCCAGCAGTACCAGGGGGCTGTCGTACGAGCAGTACTTC
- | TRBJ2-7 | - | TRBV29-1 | CSVAGNPPGHRLYEQYF | TGCAGCGTTGCAGGAAACCCGCCGGGACACCGACTCTACGAGCAGTACTTC
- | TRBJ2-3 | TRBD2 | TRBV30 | CAYHPAGGFTDTQYF | TGTGCCTACCACCCAGCGGGGGGATTCACAGATACGCAGTATTTT
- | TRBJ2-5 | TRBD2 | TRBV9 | CASSASGRGGETQYF | TGTGCCAGCAGCGCTAGCGGGAGGGGGGGGGAGACCCAGTACTTC
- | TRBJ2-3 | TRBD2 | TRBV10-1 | CASSPGSGRGIDTQYF | TGCGCCAGCAGCCCAGGGAGCGGGAGAGGGATAGATACGCAGTATTTT
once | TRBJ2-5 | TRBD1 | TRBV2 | CASIPASRGGVQYF | TGTGCCAGCATCCCTGCCTCCCGAGGGGGCGTCCAGTACTTC
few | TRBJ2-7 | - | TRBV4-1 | CASSQELVLSYEQYF | TGCGCCAGCAGCCAAGAACTGGTACTTTCCTACGAGCAGTACTTC
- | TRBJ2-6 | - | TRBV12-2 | CASRFSPGTGVSGANVLTF | TGTGCAAGTCGCTTCTCCCCCGGGACAGGAGTCTCTGGGGCCAACGTCCTGACTTTC
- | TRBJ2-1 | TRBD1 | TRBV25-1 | CASSEYKTGGQDEQFF | TGTGCCAGCAGTGAATATAAGACAGGGGGTCAGGATGAGCAGTTCTTC
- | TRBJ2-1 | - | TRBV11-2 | CASSLDQRSYNEQFF | TGTGCCAGCAGTTTGGACCAGCGGTCCTACAATGAGCAGTTCTTC
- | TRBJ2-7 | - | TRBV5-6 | CASTPQTGTSLYEQYF | TGTGCCAGCACCCCCCAAACCGGGACAAGCCTCTACGAGCAGTACTTC
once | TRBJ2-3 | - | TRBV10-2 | CASRLGGWDTQYF | TGCGCCAGCAGACTAGGGGGTTGGGATACGCAGTATTTT
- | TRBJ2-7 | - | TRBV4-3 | CASSQDLYDEQYF | TGCGCCAGCAGCCAAGATCTATACGACGAGCAGTACTTC
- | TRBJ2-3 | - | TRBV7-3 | CASSYYRYPDTQYF | TGTGCCAGCAGCTATTACCGGTACCCGGATACGCAGTATTTT
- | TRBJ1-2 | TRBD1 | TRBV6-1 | CASSETQGAQGYTF | TGTGCCAGCAGTGAAACACAGGGGGCTCAAGGCTACACCTTC
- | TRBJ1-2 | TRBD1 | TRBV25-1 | CASSEYGTGGDGYTF | TGTGCCAGCAGTGAATATGGGACAGGGGGGGATGGCTACACCTTC
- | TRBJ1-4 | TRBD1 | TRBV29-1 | CSVGTGVTNEKLFF | TGCAGCGTAGGGACAGGGGTGACTAATGAAAAACTGTTTTTT
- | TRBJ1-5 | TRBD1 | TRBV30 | CALLTGSDQPQHF | TGTGCCTTATTGACAGGGTCGGATCAGCCCCAGCATTTT
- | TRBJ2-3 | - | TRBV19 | CASSRQGTTDTQYF | TGTGCCAGTAGTCGGCAGGGAACGACAGATACGCAGTATTTT
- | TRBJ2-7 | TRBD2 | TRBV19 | CASSDPASGSYEQYF | TGTGCCAGTAGTGACCCGGCTAGCGGGAGTTACGAGCAGTACTTC
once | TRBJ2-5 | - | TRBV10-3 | CAIAAPGQGQTQYF | TGTGCCATCGCGGCACCGGGGCAGGGGCAGACCCAGTACTTC
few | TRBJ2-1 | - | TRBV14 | CASSPIWGRGGGFSYNEQFF | TGTGCCAGCAGCCCCATCTGGGGGAGAGGGGGGGGCTTCTCCTACAATGAGCAGTTCTTC
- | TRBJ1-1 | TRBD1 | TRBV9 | CASRPDREENTEAFF | TGTGCCAGCAGGCCGGACAGGGAAGAGAACACTGAAGCTTTCTTT
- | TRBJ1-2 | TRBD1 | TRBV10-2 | CASSETGVTYGYTF | TGCGCCAGCAGTGAAACAGGGGTGACCTATGGCTACACCTTC
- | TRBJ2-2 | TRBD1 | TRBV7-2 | CASSLGGTGVGTGELFF | TGTGCCAGCAGCTTAGGAGGGACAGGGGTTGGGACCGGGGAGCTGTTTTTT
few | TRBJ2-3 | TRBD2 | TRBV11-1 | CASSFQAGLPTDTQYF | TGTGCCAGCAGCTTTCAGGCGGGACTACCCACAGATACGCAGTATTTT
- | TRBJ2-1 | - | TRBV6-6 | CASSPGASGFF | TGTGCCAGCAGTCCTGGGGCCTCGGGGTTCTTC
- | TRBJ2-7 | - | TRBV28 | CASSSGVHEQYF | TGTGCCAGCAGTTCAGGGGTACACGAGCAGTACTTC
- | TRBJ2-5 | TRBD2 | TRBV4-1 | CASSQEGQAGAETQYF | TGCGCCAGCAGCCAAGAAGGGCAAGCGGGGGCAGAGACCCAGTACTTC
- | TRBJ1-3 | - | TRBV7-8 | CASSPSRGGNTIYF | TGTGCCAGCAGCCCAAGCCGGGGGGGAAACACCATATATTTT
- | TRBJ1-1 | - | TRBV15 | CATSSSGGLAFF | TGTGCCACCAGCAGTTCGGGAGGGTTAGCTTTCTTT
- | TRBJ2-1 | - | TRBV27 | CASSFLLENEQFF | TGTGCCAGCAGTTTTCTGCTAGAGAATGAGCAGTTCTTC
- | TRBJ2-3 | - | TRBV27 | CASSFSRLSPDTQYF | TGTGCCAGCAGTTTTTCGCGGTTATCGCCAGATACGCAGTATTTT
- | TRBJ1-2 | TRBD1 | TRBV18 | CASSQDRVPLDYGYTF | TGTGCCAGCTCACAGGACAGGGTCCCCCTCGACTATGGCTACACCTTC
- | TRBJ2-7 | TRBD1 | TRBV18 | CASSPELQGYEQYF | TGTGCCAGCTCACCGGAACTACAGGGGTACGAGCAGTACTTC
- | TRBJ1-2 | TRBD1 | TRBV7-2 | CASSLEVRGTYGYTF | TGTGCCAGCAGCTTAGAGGTCAGGGGGACGTATGGCTACACCTTC
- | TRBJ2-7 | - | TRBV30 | CAWSRTFQGAEQYF | TGTGCCTGGAGTCGAACTTTCCAGGGTGCCGAGCAGTACTTC
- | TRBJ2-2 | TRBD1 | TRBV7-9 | CASSRGDRGDAGELFF | TGTGCCAGCAGCCGGGGGGACAGGGGGGACGCCGGGGAGCTGTTTTTT
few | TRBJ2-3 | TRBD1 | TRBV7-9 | CASSLGVMDRGTDTQYF | TGTGCCAGCAGCTTAGGGGTGATGGACAGGGGGACAGATACGCAGTATTTT
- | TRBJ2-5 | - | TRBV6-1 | CASRNRDQETQYF | TGTGCCAGCAGAAACAGGGACCAAGAGACCCAGTACTTC
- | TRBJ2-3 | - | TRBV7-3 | CASSLNLGGVFPPIF | TGTGCCAGCAGCTTAAATTTAGGGGGGGTATTTCCCCCCATTTTC
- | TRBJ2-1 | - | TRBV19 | CASTNYNEQFF | TGTGCCAGTACAAACTACAATGAGCAGTTCTTC
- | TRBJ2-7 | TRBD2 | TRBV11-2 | CASSLDSSGINVQYF | TGTGCCAGCAGCTTAGATTCTAGCGGGATCAATGTGCAGTACTTC
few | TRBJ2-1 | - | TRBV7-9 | CASGTPSGTKQFF | TGTGCCAGCGGAACCCCGTCCGGGACAAAGCAGTTCTTC
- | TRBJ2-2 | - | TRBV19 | CASIQQGVGELFF | TGTGCCAGTATCCAACAGGGAGTCGGGGAGCTGTTTTTT
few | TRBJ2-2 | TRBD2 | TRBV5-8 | CASSLLAGVNTGELFF | TGTGCCAGCAGCTTACTAGCGGGAGTAAACACCGGGGAGCTGTTTTTT
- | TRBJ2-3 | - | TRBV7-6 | CASKADHSTDTQYF | TGTGCCAGCAAGGCGGATCATAGCACAGATACGCAGTATTTT
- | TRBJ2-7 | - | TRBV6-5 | CASSYSGTSGSYEQYF | TGTGCCAGCAGTTACTCCGGGACTTCCGGGAGCTACGAGCAGTACTTC
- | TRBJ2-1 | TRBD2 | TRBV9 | CASSPLRRGGDNEQFF | TGTGCCAGCAGCCCCCTCAGGCGGGGGGGAGACAATGAGCAGTTCTTC